Shown below are 4 T cell receptor beta chains from a single sample sequenced in a study of OX40 agonist ivuxolimab in advanced cancers. Measured with immunoSEQ multiplex PCR; TCRdb has only the in-frame clones, and not every one. The data show fewer than 100,000 clones, approximately 86% seen once. This sample comprised CD4+ or CD8+ T cells sorted from blood, obtained in a trial of the OX40 agonist ivuxolimab. These receptors were obtained from an adult with an advanced solid tumor such as melanoma, head and neck, liver or kidney cancer.

The gene calls are TRBV6-5 and TRBJ2-5; TRBD1 aligns across 9 bases. Trimming removed 4 bases from V and 7 bases from J; junction bases left unmatched: 4. Looked up from germline, CDR1 is MNHEY and CDR2 is SVGAGI. The CDR3 has 13 residues. DNA of the CDR3: TGTGCCAGCAGTTCTGGACAGGGGAGGACCCAGTACTTC. This sequence encodes CASSSGQGRTQYF.

The genes are TRBV7-6 and TRBJ2-1; 10 bases line up with TRBD2. This CDR3 spans 16 amino acids. The trim removed 5 bases at V and 1 base at J, leaving 5 bases unmatched. The germline V gene has CDR1 SGHVS and CDR2 FNYEAQ. The CDR3 sequence is CASSPSGGTSYNEQFF. CDR3 nucleotides: TGTGCCAGCAGCCCTAGCGGGGGAACGTCCTACAATGAGCAGTTCTTC. The full variable domain, completed using reference TRBV7-6 and TRBJ2-1, is GAGVSQSPRYKVTKRGQDVALRCDPISGHVSLYWYRQALGQGPEFLTYFNYEAQQDKSGLPNDRFSAERPEGSISTLTIQRTEQRDSAMYRCASSPSGGTSYNEQFFGPGTRLTVL.

The J gene is TRBJ2-3, the V gene TRBV7-3, with D unclear. Trimming shortened V by 5 bases and J by 4 bases, and 13 bases separated the two germline ends. The CDR3 is made up of 14 amino acids. In germline, CDR1 is SGHTA, CDR2 FQGTGA. The CDR3 coding sequence is TGTGCCAGCAGCCCTTCCTTGGGATCAGATACGCAGTATTTT. This encodes CASSPSLGSDTQYF.

This clone was observed once. The chain couples TRBV14 to TRBJ2-3; maybe TRBD1 (5 bases). The length of the CDR3 is 15 residues. Per germline, CDR1 SGHDN and CDR2 FVKESK. Trimming removed 2 bases at V and 2 bases at J, with 11 bases between. The CDR3 is CASSQNRGYTDTQYF. The CDR3 nucleotides read TGTGCCAGCAGCCAAAATAGGGGTTACACAGATACGCAGTATTTT. Full variable domain (rest looked up from reference TRBV14 and TRBJ2-3): EAGVTQFPSHSVIEKGQTVTLRCDPISGHDNLYWYRRVMGKEIKFLLHFVKESKQDESGMPNNRFLAERTGGTYSTLKVQPAELEDSGVYFCASSQNRGYTDTQYFGPGTRLTVL.